This T cell receptor (beta chain) originates from a study of chemoradiotherapy in HPV16-positive cancers. Whole-study findings and limits: Candidate HPV-specific clones and E7-related TCR motifs grew in tumor during treatment.

The method was immunoSEQ multiplex PCR; TCRdb's version includes in-frame clones alone and lacks a portion of them. Of around 6,500 clones in the sample, less than 80% were seen once. This clone was found once. The target antigen is unknown. The sequence was obtained from a human donor with HPV-associated anogenital cancer. The sequences come from tumor tissue, collected from a patient who underwent chemoradiotherapy.

DNA for the CDR3: TGTGCCAGTAGATGGGAGGACGTACTTTCCTACGAGCAGTACTTC. Its translation is CASRWEDVLSYEQYF. The gene calls are TRBV19 and TRBJ2-7; TRBD2 is a possible D gene (6 bases). V was trimmed by 6 bases and J by 1 base, leaving 16 bases between them. Germline CDR1 LNHDA, CDR2 SQIVND (reference sequence). The CDR3 has 15 amino acids.